This T cell receptor beta chain was recovered during a study of preoperative IRX-2 immunotherapy in early breast cancer. Treatment specified: preoperative locoregional IRX-2 cytokine immunotherapy. Using immunoSEQ multiplex PCR, the repertoire was profiled, and TCRdb retains in-frame clones only, with some absent. The table shows over 35,000 clones, with just under 95% occurring only once. There are 14 residues in the CDR3. Per germline, CDR1 GTSNPN and CDR2 SVGIG (reference sequence). J was trimmed by 3 bases and V by 1 base; bases with no gene match: 2. This receptor was identified in a human donor with breast cancer. The source material was tumor tissue, sampled after IRX-2 immunotherapy. The chain uses TRBV30 and TRBJ1-5, with 8 bases matching TRBD1. CDR3 nucleotides: TGTGCCTGGAGTGGGACAGGGATCAATCAGCCCCAGCATTTT. Encoded protein: CAWSGTGINQPQHF. The full variable domain, in which reference TRBV30 and TRBJ1-5 provide the parts outside the CDR3, is SQTIHQWPATLVQPVGSPLSLECTVEGTSNPNLYWYRQAAGRGLQLLFYSVGIGQISSEVPQNLSASRPQDRQFILSSKKLLLSDSGFYLCAWSGTGINQPQHFGDGTRLSIL.